This T cell receptor (beta chain) is drawn from a study of cytomegalovirus exposure and HLA in healthy donors. Study-wide findings and caveats: Rarity held for most TCR sequences, but there were some public TCRs that occurred in many donors.

V lost 1 base and J lost 6, with 9 bases in between. The V gene's germline CDR1 is MGHDK and CDR2 SYGVNS. This CDR3 spans 13 amino acids. Comment on this clone: Its matching antigen is unknown.

Primers: 60 Vbeta forward and 13 Jbeta reverse. The data were produced by immunoSEQ multiplex PCR, yet TCRdb's version contains in-frame clones alone and is incomplete. The table gives some 130,000 clones; the top ten clones make up roughly 2% of it. The sample taken for sequencing was PBMCs. The chain employs TRBV25-1 and TRBJ1-2, with D uncertain. The source of this sequence is a woman in her sixties or seventies in good health and CMV-seronegative. The DNA for the CDR3 is TGTGCCAGCAGTGAATTCGGGTCGGATGGCTACACCTTC. It is translated as CASSEFGSDGYTF.